This is a list of T cell receptor beta chains from one sample in a study of patients and donors after allogeneic stem cell transplantation. TCRdb re-called the RT-PCR reads with MiXCR, one entry per CDR3 protein. Here the sample spans 150,000 to 200,000 distinct CDR3 sequences, around 41% being singletons. Sequenced input: blood, either unsorted or a sorted T cell fraction (not recorded which). The receptors come from a human donor who was either an allogeneic HSCT recipient or a stem cell or donor lymphocyte infusion donor (not recorded which). It is not recorded whose cells these are; they may come from a transplant donor. CDR3s include the opening cysteine and the closing phenylalanine or tryptophan. A D gene is named only where the DNA matches it firmly. For some rows the clone size is stated as once, few or many, or as a class when expanded; others skip it.

d_gene: TRBD1
abundance: many
v_gene: TRBV5-1
j_gene: TRBJ1-1
CDR3nt: TGCGCCAGCAGCCCGACAGGGGTCACTGAAGCTTTCTTT
CDR3aa: CASSPTGVTEAFF

d_gene: .
abundance: .
v_gene: TRBV19
j_gene: TRBJ2-1
CDR3nt: TGTGCCAGTAGTATGAGCGGAGTGGCCTACAATGAGCAGTTCTTC
CDR3aa: CASSMSGVAYNEQFF

d_gene: .
abundance: few
v_gene: TRBV4-3
j_gene: TRBJ1-1
CDR3nt: TGCGCCAGCAGCCAAGATCATGGACCGCAGAACACTGAAGCTTTCTTT
CDR3aa: CASSQDHGPQNTEAFF

d_gene: .
abundance: .
v_gene: TRBV9
j_gene: TRBJ1-1
CDR3nt: TGTGCCAGCAGCGTAGCTGGGGGGAGGGCCTCTGAAGCTTTCTTT
CDR3aa: CASSVAGGRASEAFF

d_gene: TRBD1
abundance: .
v_gene: TRBV5-1
j_gene: TRBJ1-3
CDR3nt: TGCGCCAGCAGCTTGCTACTACAGGGGGCTGGAAACACCATATATTTT
CDR3aa: CASSLLLQGAGNTIYF

d_gene: TRBD2
abundance: few
v_gene: TRBV4-1
j_gene: TRBJ2-1
CDR3nt: TGCGCCAGCAGCCAACCCCGGACTAGCGGGAATTCCTACAATGAGCAGTTCTTC
CDR3aa: CASSQPRTSGNSYNEQFF

d_gene: .
abundance: .
v_gene: TRBV9
j_gene: TRBJ1-1
CDR3nt: TGTGCCAGCAGCGTTTCGGGGGCCACTGAAGCTTTCTTT
CDR3aa: CASSVSGATEAFF

d_gene: .
abundance: .
v_gene: TRBV28
j_gene: TRBJ1-1
CDR3nt: TGTGCCAGCAGTTTATGGACAGGAAACACTGAAGCTTTCTTT
CDR3aa: CASSLWTGNTEAFF

d_gene: .
abundance: few
v_gene: TRBV29-1
j_gene: TRBJ1-4
CDR3nt: TGCAGCGTTGAAGGACAACAGGGTGGAGGAGAAAAACTGTTTTTT
CDR3aa: CSVEGQQGGGEKLFF

d_gene: .
abundance: .
v_gene: TRBV4-3
j_gene: TRBJ2-5
CDR3nt: TGCGCCAGCAGCCAAGGGAGGTATTCAGGAGAGACCCAGTACTTC
CDR3aa: CASSQGRYSGETQYF

d_gene: TRBD1
abundance: .
v_gene: TRBV5-6
j_gene: TRBJ1-1
CDR3nt: TGTGCCAGCAGCTTCGACAGGGCCCGACGGAACACTGAAGCTTTCTTT
CDR3aa: CASSFDRARRNTEAFF

d_gene: .
abundance: few
v_gene: TRBV7-9
j_gene: TRBJ1-5
CDR3nt: TGTGCCAGCAGCTGGCTGGACAATTCCCAGCATTTT
CDR3aa: CASSWLDNSQHF

d_gene: TRBD2
abundance: .
v_gene: TRBV6-2/TRBV6-3
j_gene: TRBJ2-2
CDR3nt: TGTGCCAGCAGTGCCACGGGACTAGCGGGAGAATCGTTTACCGGGGAGCTGTTTTTT
CDR3aa: CASSATGLAGESFTGELFF

d_gene: TRBD1
abundance: .
v_gene: TRBV4-3
j_gene: TRBJ2-7
CDR3nt: TGCGCCAGCAGCCGAGAGACAGGGGATTCCGACGAGCAGTACTTC
CDR3aa: CASSRETGDSDEQYF

d_gene: TRBD1
abundance: .
v_gene: TRBV5-1
j_gene: TRBJ2-3
CDR3nt: TGCGCCAGCAGCTTAGGACAGGCCACAGATACGCAGTATTTT
CDR3aa: CASSLGQATDTQYF